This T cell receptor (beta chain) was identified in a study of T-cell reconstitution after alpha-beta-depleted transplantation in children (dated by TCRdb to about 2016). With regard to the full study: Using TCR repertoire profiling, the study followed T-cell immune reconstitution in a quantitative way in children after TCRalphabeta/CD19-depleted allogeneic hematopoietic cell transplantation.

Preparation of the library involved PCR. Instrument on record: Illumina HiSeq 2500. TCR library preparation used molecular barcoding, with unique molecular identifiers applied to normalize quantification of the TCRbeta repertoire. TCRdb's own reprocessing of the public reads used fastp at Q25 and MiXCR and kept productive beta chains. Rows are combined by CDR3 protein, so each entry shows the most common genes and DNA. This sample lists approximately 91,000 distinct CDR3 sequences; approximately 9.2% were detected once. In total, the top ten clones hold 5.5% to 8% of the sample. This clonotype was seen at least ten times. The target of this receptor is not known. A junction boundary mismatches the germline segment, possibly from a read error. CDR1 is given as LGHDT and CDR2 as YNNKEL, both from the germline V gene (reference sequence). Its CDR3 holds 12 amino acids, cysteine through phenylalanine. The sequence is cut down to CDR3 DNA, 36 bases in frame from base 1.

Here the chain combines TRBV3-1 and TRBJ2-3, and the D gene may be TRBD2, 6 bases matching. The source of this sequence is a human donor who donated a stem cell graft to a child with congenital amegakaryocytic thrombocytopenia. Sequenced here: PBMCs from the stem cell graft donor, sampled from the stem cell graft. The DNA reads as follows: TGTGCCAGCAGTCAAGGCGGGGAAGCGCAGTATTTT. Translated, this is CASSQGGEAQYF.